One and the same sample provided the 20 T cell receptor beta chains below, sequenced in a study of T cells after yellow fever vaccination. TCRdb called the 5' RACE reads again in MiXCR, with one record for every CDR3 protein. The sample has a few hundred thousand distinct CDR3 sequences, around 7% seen once. The sample here was CD4+ T cells sorted from PBMCs, taken 15 days after the yellow fever booster vaccination. Receptors originate from a man aged 30 to 39 who received the YFV17D yellow fever vaccine.

This clonotype was counted only a few times. The chain joins TRBV10-1 to TRBJ1-5; D gene uncertain. The CDR3 loop spans 14 amino acids. V shed 3 bases and J shed 5 bases, with 11 bases lying between them. The V gene's germline CDR1 is WNHNN and CDR2 SYGVQD (reference sequence). CDR3 DNA sequence: TGCGCCAGCAGTGATCCCACCCCAGATCAGCCCCAGCATTTT. This codes for CASSDPTPDQPQHF.

At least ten counts were recorded for this clonotype. The chain recombines TRBV20-1 with TRBJ1-4; no definite D call. V was trimmed by 5 bases and J by 8 bases, leaving 9 bases between them. CDR1 is DFQATT and CDR2 is SNEGSKA in the germline V gene (reference sequence). The length of the CDR3 is 11 residues. The CDR3 protein is CSAPTGEKLFF. The DNA for the CDR3 is TGCAGTGCTCCAACGGGAGAAAAACTGTTTTTT.

DNA of the CDR3: TGCAGTGTTTCGAGGAACAGGGGCGGGAGAACCGACGAGCAGTACTTC. This translates into CSVSRNRGGRTDEQYF. The chain has TRBV20-1 and TRBJ2-7; D is tentatively TRBD1 or TRBD2 (7 bases each). Trimming removed 7 bases from V and 5 bases from J, with 27 bases in between. This CDR3 spans 16 amino acids. Germline V gene lookup returns CDR1 DFQATT and CDR2 SNEGSKA (reference sequence).

This clonotype was seen more than once but under ten times. This chain links TRBV7-2 with TRBJ2-1, with TRBD2 as a possible D gene (5 bases). This CDR3 has 14 residues. Germline V gene data show CDR1 as SGHTA and CDR2 as FQGNSA. Trimming took 5 bases from V and 10 from J, leaving 18 bases between them. DNA for the CDR3: TGTGCCAGCAGCCAGGCAGCCCCAAGCGGCGAGCAGTTCTTC. Its translation: CASSQAAPSGEQFF.

This clonotype was seen a handful of times. This chain links TRBV15 with TRBJ1-6; D gene ambiguous. The CDR3 runs to 18 residues. Trimming left V 0 bases short and J 7 bases short, with 19 bases between. CDR1 is LNHNV and CDR2 is YYDKDF in the germline V gene (reference sequence). CDR3 in DNA: TGTGCCACCAGCAGAGAACACAGTCGGTTTTCCCGGAATTCACCCCTCCACTTT. Translation: CATSREHSRFSRNSPLHF.

The table lists this clonotype with many counts. This chain connects TRBV12-3 or TRBV12-4 to TRBJ1-1; a weak D match, TRBD1 (5 bases). The CDR3 is made up of 14 amino acids. V lost 6 bases and J lost 5, with 16 bases in between. In DNA form, the CDR3 reads TGTGCCAGCAGGCGCGGTGAGGGGTGGACTGAAGCTTTCTTT. It translates to CASRRGEGWTEAFF.

This clonotype has ten or more counts. The V and J genes are TRBV7-3 and TRBJ2-1; TRBD2 is a possible D gene (6 bases). V was trimmed by 2 bases and J by 7 bases, leaving 12 bases between them. CDR1 and CDR2 from the germline V gene are SGHTA and FQGTGA. This CDR3 is 14 amino acids long. The chain's CDR3 is CASSLDGRGNEQFF. The DNA for the CDR3 is TGTGCCAGCAGCTTAGACGGGAGAGGTAATGAGCAGTTCTTC.

The gene calls are TRBV5-5 and TRBJ2-2; D remains ambiguous. This CDR3 is built from 16 residues. Germline CDR1 SGHKS, CDR2 YYEKEE (reference sequence). V lost 7 bases to trimming and J lost 0 bases, with 16 bases between them. As DNA, the CDR3 is TGTGCCAGCTGGCCTTTTCCATCTGCGAACACCGGGGAGCTGTTTTTT. This sequence encodes CASWPFPSANTGELFF.

This clonotype was seen at least ten times. V usage is TRBV6-6 and J usage is TRBJ2-7; no clear D gene. This CDR3 is 12 amino acids long. The germline CDR1 and CDR2 sequences are MNHNY and SVGAGI (reference sequence). With 7 bases removed from V and 6 bases from J, the gap between germline ends came to 13 bases. CDR3: CASTLHGSEQYF. The DNA for the CDR3 is TGTGCCAGCACCCTCCATGGGTCCGAGCAGTACTTC.

This chain connects TRBV7-9 to TRBJ1-5; D not resolved. Trimming pared 4 bases from V and 6 bases from J, leaving 19 bases between. This CDR3 region has 16 residues. Germline V gives CDR1 SEHNR, CDR2 FQNEAQ (reference sequence). CDR3 bases: TGTGCCAGCAGCTCAGGTTCTGGTGTCGGGAGTCAGCCCCAGCATTTT. Its translation is CASSSGSGVGSQPQHF.

This clonotype was detected a few times. CDR3 loop: CASSPRGAGPRTDTQYF. CDR3 DNA: TGTGCCAGCAGCCCAAGGGGTGCGGGACCGCGCACAGATACGCAGTATTTT. The genes are TRBV3-1 and TRBJ2-3; perhaps TRBD2 as D (6 bases). Germline values: CDR1 LGHDT, CDR2 YNNKEL (reference sequence). The CDR3 covers 17 residues. V was cut by 4 bases and J by 1 base, with 18 bases left in between.

This clonotype appeared many times. This chain uses TRBV6-8 with TRBJ2-2; unclear D gene. Trimming shortened V by 1 base and J by 5 bases, and 17 bases separated the two germline ends. There are 17 residues in the CDR3. Looked up from germline, CDR1 is MNHGY and CDR2 is SAAAGT. In DNA form, the CDR3 reads TGTGCCAGCAGTTACTGTCGCGGCCAGGCCATAACCGGGGAGCTGTTTTTT. Its translation is CASSYCRGQAITGELFF.

This clonotype was seen more than once but under ten times. The J gene is TRBJ1-5, the V gene TRBV30, with 7 bases fitting TRBD1. This CDR3 is built from 13 residues. Germline V gene lookup returns CDR1 GTSNPN and CDR2 SVGIG (reference sequence). V lost 3 bases to trimming and J lost 7 bases; unmatched junction nucleotides: 6. The CDR3 region is CAWRQGTSQPQHF. In DNA form, the CDR3 reads TGTGCCTGGAGACAGGGGACAAGCCAGCCCCAGCATTTT.

This clonotype was observed at least ten times. The chain joins TRBV7-2 to TRBJ2-7; the D gene is possibly TRBD2 (6 bases). This CDR3 has 13 amino acids. Germline-derived CDR1 and CDR2 are SGHTA and FQGNSA. Trimming left V 1 base short and J 6 bases short, with 10 bases between. The CDR3: CASSLGAGGEQYF. The CDR3 bases are TGTGCCAGCAGCTTAGGAGCGGGTGGCGAGCAGTACTTC.

This clonotype has more than one count but fewer than ten. V and J are TRBV7-2 and TRBJ2-3; a possible D gene is TRBD1 (8 bases). Germline lookup yields CDR1 SGHTA and CDR2 FQGNSA. This CDR3 spans 16 amino acids. Trimming took 6 bases from V and 6 from J, leaving 22 bases between them. CDR3 in DNA: TGTGCCAGCAGACGCCCCGGACAGGGAGGGTTGGATACGCAGTATTTT. This translates into CASRRPGQGGLDTQYF.

The table lists this clonotype with many counts. The J gene is TRBJ2-1, the V gene TRBV24-1; TRBD2 might be the D (6 bases). The V gene lost 4 bases and the J gene lost 5 bases, with 17 bases spanning the gap. CDR1 is KGHDR and CDR2 is SFDVKD in the germline V gene. The CDR3 extends over 16 amino acids. CDR3 DNA sequence: TGTGCCACCAGTGAGACAGCCGGGACTGTCAACAATGAGCAGTTCTTC. It yields the protein CATSETAGTVNNEQFF.

This clonotype was observed many times. The chain combines TRBV14 with TRBJ2-1; D ambiguous. Germline loops: CDR1 SGHDN, CDR2 FVKESK. CDR3 length: 11 amino acids. Trimming left V 1 base short and J 12 bases short, with 7 bases between. The chain's CDR3 is CASSQGWGQFF. The CDR3 nucleotides read TGTGCCAGCAGCCAAGGCTGGGGGCAGTTCTTC.

The table lists this clonotype with many counts. This chain links TRBV18 with TRBJ2-7, with no clear D. The germline V gene encodes CDR1 KGHSH and CDR2 LQKENI. The V end lost 2 bases, the J end lost 4 bases, and 9 bases lay between the germline ends. This CDR3 is 13 amino acids long. CDR3 sequence: CASSPSSGYEQYF. As DNA, the CDR3 is TGTGCCAGCTCACCATCATCGGGTTACGAGCAGTACTTC.

This chain links TRBV5-4 with TRBJ1-3; D may be TRBD1 (6 bases). Germline assignment: CDR1 SGHNT and CDR2 YYREEE (reference sequence). V was shortened by 4 bases and J by 3 bases, with 20 bases between the two germline ends. The CDR3 runs to 17 residues. Here the CDR3 DNA reads TGTGCCAGCAGCACGGGAGGTCGTTTGGACAGTGGAAACACCATATATTTT. As protein: CASSTGGRLDSGNTIYF.

Regarding this clonotype: The junction and the germline gene differ at one end; a read error may be behind it. The chain couples TRBV7-2 to TRBJ2-7; 8 positions match TRBD1. Germline CDR1 reads SGHTA; CDR2 reads FQGNSA. CDR3 length: 17 amino acids. The CDR3 loop reads CASSFPDREIFSYEHYF. As DNA, the CDR3 is TGTGCCAGCAGCTTTCCGGACAGGGAAATATTCTCCTACGAGCACTACTTC.